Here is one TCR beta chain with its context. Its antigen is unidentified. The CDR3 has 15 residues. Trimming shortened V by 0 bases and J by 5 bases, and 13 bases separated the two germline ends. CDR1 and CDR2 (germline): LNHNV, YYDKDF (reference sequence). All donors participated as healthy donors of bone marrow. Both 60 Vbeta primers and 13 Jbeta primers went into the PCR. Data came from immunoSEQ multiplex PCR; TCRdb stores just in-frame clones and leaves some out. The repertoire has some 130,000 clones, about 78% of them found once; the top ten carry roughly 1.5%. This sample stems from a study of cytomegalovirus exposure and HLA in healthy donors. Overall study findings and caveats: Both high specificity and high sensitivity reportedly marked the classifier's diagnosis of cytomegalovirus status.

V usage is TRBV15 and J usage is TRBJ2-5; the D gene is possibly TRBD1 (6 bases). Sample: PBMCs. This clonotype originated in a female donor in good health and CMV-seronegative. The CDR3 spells CATSREQGGSETQYF. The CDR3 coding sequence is TGTGCCACCAGCAGAGAACAGGGTGGGAGCGAGACCCAGTACTTC.